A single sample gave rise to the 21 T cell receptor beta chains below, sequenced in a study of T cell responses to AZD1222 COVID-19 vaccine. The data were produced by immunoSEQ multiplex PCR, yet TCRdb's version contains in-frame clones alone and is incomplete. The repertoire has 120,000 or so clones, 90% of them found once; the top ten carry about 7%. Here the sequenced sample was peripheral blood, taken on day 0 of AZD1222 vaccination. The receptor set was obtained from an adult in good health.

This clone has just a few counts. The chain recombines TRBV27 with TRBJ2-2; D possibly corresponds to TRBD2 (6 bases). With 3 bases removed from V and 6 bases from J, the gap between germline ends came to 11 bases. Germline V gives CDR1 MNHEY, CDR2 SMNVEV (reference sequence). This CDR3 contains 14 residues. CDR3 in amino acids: CASSLGGNPGELFF. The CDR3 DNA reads TGTGCCAGCAGTTTGGGCGGGAATCCCGGGGAGCTGTTTTTT.

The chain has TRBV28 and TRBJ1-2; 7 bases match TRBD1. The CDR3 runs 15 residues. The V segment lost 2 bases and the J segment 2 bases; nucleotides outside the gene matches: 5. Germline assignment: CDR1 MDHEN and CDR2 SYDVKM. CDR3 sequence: CASSLAGTANYGYTF. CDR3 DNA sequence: TGTGCCAGCAGTTTAGCCGGGACAGCAAACTATGGCTACACCTTC.

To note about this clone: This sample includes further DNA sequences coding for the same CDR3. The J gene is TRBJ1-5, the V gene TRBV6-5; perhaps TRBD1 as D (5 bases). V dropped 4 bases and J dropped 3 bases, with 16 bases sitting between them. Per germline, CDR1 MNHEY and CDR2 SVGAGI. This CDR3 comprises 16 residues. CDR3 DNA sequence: TGTGCCAGCAGTTCTCGGACGGGGGGATTCAATCAGCCCCAGCATTTT. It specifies CASSSRTGGFNQPQHF.

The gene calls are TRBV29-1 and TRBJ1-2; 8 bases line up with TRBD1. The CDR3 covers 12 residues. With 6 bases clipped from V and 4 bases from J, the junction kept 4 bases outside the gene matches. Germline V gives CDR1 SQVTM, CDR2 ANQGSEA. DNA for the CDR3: TGCAGCGTAGTTACAGGGGGCTATGGCTACACCTTC. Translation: CSVVTGGYGYTF.

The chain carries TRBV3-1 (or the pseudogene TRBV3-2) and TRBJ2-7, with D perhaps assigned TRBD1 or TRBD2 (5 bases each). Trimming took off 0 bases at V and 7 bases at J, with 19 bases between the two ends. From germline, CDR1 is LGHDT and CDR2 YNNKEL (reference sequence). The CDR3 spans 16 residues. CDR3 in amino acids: CASSQDHHLGPTEQYF. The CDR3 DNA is TGTGCCAGCAGCCAAGACCACCATCTGGGACCTACGGAGCAGTACTTC.

CDR3 sequence (DNA): TGTGCCAGCACTATAAGGGGGGCAGAGCAGTACTTC. This codes for CASTIRGAEQYF. This chain joins TRBV28 and TRBJ2-7, with D possibly called TRBD1 or TRBD2 (6 bases each). In germline, CDR1 is MDHEN, CDR2 SYDVKM. Trimming shortened V by 7 bases and J by 7 bases, and 14 bases separated the two germline ends. The CDR3 is made up of 12 amino acids.

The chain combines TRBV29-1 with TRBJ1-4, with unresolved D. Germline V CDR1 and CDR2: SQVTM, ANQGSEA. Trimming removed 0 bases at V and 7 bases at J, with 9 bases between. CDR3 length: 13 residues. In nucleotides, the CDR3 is TGCAGCGTTGAAGATCAGGAATCTGAAAAACTGTTTTTT. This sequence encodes CSVEDQESEKLFF.

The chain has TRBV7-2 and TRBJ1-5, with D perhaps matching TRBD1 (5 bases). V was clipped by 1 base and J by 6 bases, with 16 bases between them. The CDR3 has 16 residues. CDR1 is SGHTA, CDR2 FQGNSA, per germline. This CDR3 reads CASSLDLGGVSQPQHF. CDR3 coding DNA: TGTGCCAGCAGCTTAGATCTGGGAGGGGTGAGTCAGCCCCAGCATTTT.

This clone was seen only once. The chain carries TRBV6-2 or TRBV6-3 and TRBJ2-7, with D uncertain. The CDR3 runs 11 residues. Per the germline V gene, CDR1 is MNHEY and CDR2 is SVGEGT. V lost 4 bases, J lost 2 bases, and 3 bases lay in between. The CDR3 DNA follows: TGTGCCAGCAGTTCGACCTACGAGCAGTACTTC. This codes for CASSSTYEQYF.

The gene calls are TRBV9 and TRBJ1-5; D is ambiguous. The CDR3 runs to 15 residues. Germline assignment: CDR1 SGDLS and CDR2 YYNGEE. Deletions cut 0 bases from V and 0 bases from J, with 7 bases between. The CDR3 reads CASSVDGFSNQPQHF. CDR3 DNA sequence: TGTGCCAGCAGCGTAGATGGTTTTAGCAATCAGCCCCAGCATTTT.

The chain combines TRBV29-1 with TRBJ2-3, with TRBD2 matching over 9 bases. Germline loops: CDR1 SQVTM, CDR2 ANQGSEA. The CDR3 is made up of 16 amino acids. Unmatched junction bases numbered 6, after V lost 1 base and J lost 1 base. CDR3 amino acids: CSVEGLAGRRTDTQYF. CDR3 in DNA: TGCAGCGTTGAAGGGCTAGCGGGACGACGCACAGATACGCAGTATTTT.

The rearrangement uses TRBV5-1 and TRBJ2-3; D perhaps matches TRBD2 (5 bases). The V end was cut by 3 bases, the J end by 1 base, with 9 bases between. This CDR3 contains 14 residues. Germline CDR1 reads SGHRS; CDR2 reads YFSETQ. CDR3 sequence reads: CASSSSGGTDTQYF. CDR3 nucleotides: TGCGCCAGCAGCTCCAGCGGTGGCACAGATACGCAGTATTTT.

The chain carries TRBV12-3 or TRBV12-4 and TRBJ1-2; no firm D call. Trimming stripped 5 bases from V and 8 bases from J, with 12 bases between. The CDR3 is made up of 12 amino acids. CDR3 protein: CASSPDDGGYTF. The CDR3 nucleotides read TGTGCCAGCAGTCCCGACGACGGAGGCTACACCTTC.

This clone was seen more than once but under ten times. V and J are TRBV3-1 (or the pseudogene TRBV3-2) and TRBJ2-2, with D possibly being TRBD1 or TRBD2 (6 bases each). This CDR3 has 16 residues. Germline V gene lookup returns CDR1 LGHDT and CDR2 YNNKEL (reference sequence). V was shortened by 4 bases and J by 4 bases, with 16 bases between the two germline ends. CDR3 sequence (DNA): TGTGCCAGCAGCCCTCCTGCGGGACATATCACCGGGGAGCTGTTTTTT. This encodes CASSPPAGHITGELFF.

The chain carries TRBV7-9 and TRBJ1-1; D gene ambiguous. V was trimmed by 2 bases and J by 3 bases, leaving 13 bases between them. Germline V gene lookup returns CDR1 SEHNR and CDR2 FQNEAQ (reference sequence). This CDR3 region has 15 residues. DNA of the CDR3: TGTGCCAGCAGCTTATTGGGTATGGTGGACACTGAAGCTTTCTTT. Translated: CASSLLGMVDTEAFF.

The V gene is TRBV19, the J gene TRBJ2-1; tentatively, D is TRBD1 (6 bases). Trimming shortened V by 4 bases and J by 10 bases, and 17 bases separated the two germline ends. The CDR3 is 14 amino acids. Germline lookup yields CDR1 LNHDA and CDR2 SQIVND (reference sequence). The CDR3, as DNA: TGTGCCAGTAGTACCCACCCGCGGACAGACGAGCAGTTCTTC. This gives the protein CASSTHPRTDEQFF.

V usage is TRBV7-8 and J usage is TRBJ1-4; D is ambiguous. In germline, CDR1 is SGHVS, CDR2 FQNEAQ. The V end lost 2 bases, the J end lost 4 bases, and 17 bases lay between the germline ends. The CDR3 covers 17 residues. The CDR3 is CASSLLGSNSYNEKLFF. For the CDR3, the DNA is TGTGCCAGCAGCTTACTCGGGTCGAACAGCTATAATGAAAAACTGTTTTTT.

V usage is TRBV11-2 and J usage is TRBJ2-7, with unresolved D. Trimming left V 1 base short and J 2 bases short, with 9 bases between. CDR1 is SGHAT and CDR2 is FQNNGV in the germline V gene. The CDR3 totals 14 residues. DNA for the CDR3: TGTGCCAGCAGCTTAGTCGCTGGAGCCTACGAGCAGTACTTC. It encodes CASSLVAGAYEQYF.

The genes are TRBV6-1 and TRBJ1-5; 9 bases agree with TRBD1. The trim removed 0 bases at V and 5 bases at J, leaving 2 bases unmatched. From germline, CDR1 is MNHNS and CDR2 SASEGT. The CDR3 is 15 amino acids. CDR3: CASSEAGQGYQPQHF. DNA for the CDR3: TGTGCCAGCAGTGAAGCTGGACAGGGGTATCAGCCCCAGCATTTT.

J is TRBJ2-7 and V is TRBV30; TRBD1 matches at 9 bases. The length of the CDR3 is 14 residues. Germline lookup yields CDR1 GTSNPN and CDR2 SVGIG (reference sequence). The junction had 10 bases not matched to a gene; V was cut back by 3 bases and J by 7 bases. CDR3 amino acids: CAWRQQGAHSEQYF. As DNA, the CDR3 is TGTGCCTGGAGGCAACAGGGGGCCCACTCGGAGCAGTACTTC.

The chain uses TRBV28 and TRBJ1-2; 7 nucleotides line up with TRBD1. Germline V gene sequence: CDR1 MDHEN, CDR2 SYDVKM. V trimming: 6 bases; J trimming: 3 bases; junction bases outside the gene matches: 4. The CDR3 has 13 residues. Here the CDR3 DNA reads TGTGCCAGCAGCCCGGGGACAGACTATGGCTACACCTTC. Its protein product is CASSPGTDYGYTF.